These 8 T cell receptor beta chains came from one sample sequenced in a study of beta chain features in type 1 diabetes. Findings of the study overall: TCRB CDR3s from Type 1 diabetes patients were moderately but significantly shorter in all four CD4+ subsets.

These TCRs are of unknown antigen specificity. Expressed TCRB transcripts were sequenced because the isolated RNA had all been reverse transcribed beforehand. The data were produced by immunoSEQ multiplex PCR, yet TCRdb's version contains in-frame clones alone and is incomplete. The sample lists approximately 70,000 clones; about 50% were seen once. The sequenced material came from central memory CD4+ T cells from blood. These receptors originate from a man under 40 with type 1 diabetes.

This chain links TRBV2 with TRBJ2-7; TRBD1 agrees at 9 bases. The CDR3 length is 18 residues. The germline V gene encodes CDR1 SNHLY and CDR2 FYNNEI. J lost 1 base, V lost 4 bases, and 14 bases had no gene match. The DNA of the CDR3 is TGTGCCAGCAGTGTCTCGTTGGGCGGGACAGGGTCTTCCTACGAGCAGTACTTC. It codes for CASSVSLGGTGSSYEQYF.

This clone has only a few counts. V is TRBV14 and J is TRBJ2-1; 8 positions agree with TRBD2. V lost 4 bases to trimming and J lost 10 bases; unmatched junction nucleotides: 15. The germline V gene has CDR1 SGHDN and CDR2 FVKESK. This CDR3 contains 16 residues. This chain's CDR3 is CASSPRRTGGGREQFF. Written as DNA, the CDR3 is TGTGCCAGCAGCCCCAGGCGCACGGGAGGGGGAAGAGAGCAGTTCTTC.

This chain uses TRBV30 with TRBJ2-5; D is uncertain. The V and J ends lost 0 bases and 3 bases respectively, with 11 bases between them. The CDR3 contains 14 residues. Per the germline V gene, CDR1 is GTSNPN and CDR2 is SVGIG (reference sequence). The CDR3 reads CAWSVRAREETQYF. CDR3 nucleotide sequence: TGTGCCTGGAGTGTCCGAGCGCGTGAAGAGACCCAGTACTTC.

The rearrangement uses TRBV5-5 and TRBJ1-4, with D possibly being TRBD1 (5 bases). V was shortened by 0 bases and J by 8 bases, with 14 bases between the two germline ends. Germline values: CDR1 SGHKS, CDR2 YYEKEE (reference sequence). The CDR3 length is 15 residues. Here the CDR3 reads CASSLDQGEIEKLFF. CDR3 nucleotides: TGTGCCAGCAGCTTGGACCAGGGCGAAATAGAAAAACTGTTTTTT.

The chain is built from TRBV7-9 and TRBJ1-1; tentative D call: TRBD1 (5 bases). The CDR3 is made up of 15 amino acids. V was pared by 1 base and J by 1 base, with 10 bases between. Germline CDR1 and CDR2: SEHNR and FQNEAQ (reference sequence). CDR3 bases: TGTGCCAGCAGCTTAGGTTCAGGGCGGAACACTGAAGCTTTCTTT. It is translated as CASSLGSGRNTEAFF.

The count of this clone is one. The CDR3 region is CASSPWGQGSEQYF. CDR3 coding DNA: TGTGCCAGCTCCCCTTGGGGACAGGGGAGCGAGCAGTACTTC. V is TRBV18 and J is TRBJ2-7; TRBD1 agrees at 10 bases. With 6 bases clipped from V and 6 bases from J, the junction kept 8 bases outside the gene matches. The CDR3 is 14 residues long. Germline assignment: CDR1 KGHSH and CDR2 LQKENI.

This clone was found a few times. V usage is TRBV11-3 and J usage is TRBJ2-2, with D maybe TRBD2 (7 bases). Germline V gives CDR1 SGHNT, CDR2 YENEEA. The CDR3 runs 17 residues. Deletions cut 1 base from V and 3 bases from J, with 15 bases between. DNA of the CDR3: TGTGCCAGCAGCTTAGGCGGGGGCAGGGCCCACACCGGGGAGCTGTTTTTT. It is translated as CASSLGGGRAHTGELFF.

The chain uses TRBV2 and TRBJ2-3, with D unresolved. This CDR3 contains 14 residues. V was clipped by 0 bases and J by 0 bases, with 4 bases between them. Germline loops: CDR1 SNHLY, CDR2 FYNNEI. CDR3 loop: CASSEASSTDTQYF. The DNA for the CDR3 is TGTGCCAGCAGTGAAGCAAGCAGCACAGATACGCAGTATTTT. Full variable domain (remainder filled in from reference TRBV2 and TRBJ2-3): EPEVTQTPSHQVTQMGQEVILRCVPISNHLYFYWYRQILGQKVEFLVSFYNNEISEKSEIFDDQFSVERPDGSNFTLKIRSTKLEDSAMYFCASSEASSTDTQYFGPGTRLTVL.